This entry lists 5 T cell receptor beta chains sequenced from one sample in a study of OX40 agonist ivuxolimab in advanced cancers. The assay was immunoSEQ multiplex PCR, and TCRdb's table has in-frame clones only and misses some. This table has roughly 80,000 clones, about 86% appearing once. The sequencing here drew on CD4+ or CD8+ T cells sorted from blood, taken in a trial of the OX40 agonist ivuxolimab. These receptors were collected from an adult with an advanced solid tumor such as melanoma, head and neck, liver or kidney cancer.

The V gene is TRBV9, the J gene TRBJ2-3; D is perhaps TRBD2 (7 bases). The germline CDR1 and CDR2 sequences are SGDLS and YYNGEE. The CDR3 contains 15 residues. V lost 6 bases to trimming and J lost 1 base, with 15 bases between them. CDR3 DNA: TGTGCCAGCACCTCCGGGGGGCTGGGCACAGATACGCAGTATTTT. Protein product: CASTSGGLGTDTQYF. Full variable domain (remainder filled in from reference TRBV9 and TRBJ2-3): DSGVTQTPKHLITATGQRVTLRCSPRSGDLSVYWYQQSLDQGLQFLIQYYNGEERAKGNILERFSAQQFPDLHSELNLSSLELGDSALYFCASTSGGLGTDTQYFGPGTRLTVL.

The chain carries TRBV18 and TRBJ2-5; 10 nucleotides align to TRBD1. The DNA end lines up better with TRBJ2-7; the J call may be wrong. Germline V gene sequence: CDR1 KGHSH, CDR2 LQKENI. The CDR3 is 15 residues long. The CDR3 region has the DNA TGTGCCAGCTCACGTTCCGGGACAGGGGACTACGAGCAGTACTTC. Amino acids: CASSRSGTGDYEQYF.

This clone was seen a single time. V gene TRBV9 combines with J gene TRBJ1-1, with D unresolved. The CDR3 has 14 amino acids. Germline lookup yields CDR1 SGDLS and CDR2 YYNGEE. Trimming removed 0 bases at V and 1 base at J, with 7 bases between. The CDR3 region is CASSVGQRNTEAFF. The DNA for the CDR3 is TGTGCCAGCAGCGTAGGTCAGAGGAACACTGAAGCTTTCTTT.

The chain has TRBV2 and TRBJ2-3; TRBD2 matches at 10 bases. Germline V gene sequence: CDR1 SNHLY, CDR2 FYNNEI. After removal of 3 bases from V and 3 bases from J, the junction contained 3 bases not matched to a gene. The CDR3 is made up of 15 amino acids. CDR3 DNA sequence: TGTGCCAGCAGTGAGTTGACTAGCGGGACAGATACGCAGTATTTT. The encoded protein is CASSELTSGTDTQYF.

V and J are TRBV4-3 and TRBJ1-3; no clear D gene. The CDR3 covers 17 residues. V lost 1 base, J lost 0 bases, and 13 bases lay in between. The germline CDR1 and CDR2 sequences are LGHNA and YSLEER. The CDR3 protein is CASSQGGQSFSGNTIYF. CDR3 nucleotide sequence: TGCGCCAGCAGCCAAGGAGGCCAGTCGTTCTCTGGAAACACCATATATTTT.